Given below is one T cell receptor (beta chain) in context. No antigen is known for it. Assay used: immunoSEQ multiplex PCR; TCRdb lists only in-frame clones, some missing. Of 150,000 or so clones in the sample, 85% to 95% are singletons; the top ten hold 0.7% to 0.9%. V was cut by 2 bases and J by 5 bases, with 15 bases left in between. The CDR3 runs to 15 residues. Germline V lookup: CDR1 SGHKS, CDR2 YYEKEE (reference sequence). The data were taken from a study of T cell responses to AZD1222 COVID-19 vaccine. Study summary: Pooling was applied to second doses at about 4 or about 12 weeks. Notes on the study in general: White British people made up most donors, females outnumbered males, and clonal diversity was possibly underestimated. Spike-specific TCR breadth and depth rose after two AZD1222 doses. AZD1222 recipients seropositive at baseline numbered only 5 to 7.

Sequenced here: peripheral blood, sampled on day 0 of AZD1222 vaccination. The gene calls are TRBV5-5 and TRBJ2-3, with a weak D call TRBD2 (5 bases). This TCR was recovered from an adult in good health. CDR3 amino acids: CASSFQRAVGDTQYF. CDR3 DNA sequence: TGTGCCAGCAGCTTTCAAAGAGCGGTAGGAGATACGCAGTATTTT.